The clone carrying this TCR beta chain was counted between two and nine times. Its antigen is not known. This record belongs to a study of T cell repertoires in cytomegalovirus infection. Study-wide background: Indications came from public TCR beta signatures; they pointed to CMV infection and to a matching HLA type.

TCRdb reprocessed the reads via MiXCR and lists one record per CDR3 protein. This table has under 150,000 distinct CDR3 sequences, roughly a quarter appearing once. This sequence was found in a human donor in good health (CMV status not recorded). Some clones in this sample may be carry-over from other donors' samples. Sample: PBMCs, sequenced either directly or after in vitro stimulation (not recorded which).

This CDR3 reads CSVELLTGGLPLNTEAFF. The CDR3 DNA is TGCAGCGTTGAACTATTGACAGGGGGCCTTCCCTTGAACACTGAAGCTTTCTTT. The gene calls are TRBV29-1 and TRBJ1-1, with 10 positions matching TRBD1. V dropped 2 bases and J dropped 0; count of bases not matched to a gene: 12. The CDR3 is made up of 18 amino acids. Germline V gene lookup returns CDR1 SQVTM and CDR2 ANQGSEA.